The clone carrying this T cell receptor beta chain was picked up many times. Until they underwent thyroid surgery, no patient had received any treatment. The source of the sample is a study of metastatic and nonmetastatic thyroid tumors. The CDR3 has 17 residues. The V gene's germline CDR1 is MDHEN and CDR2 SYDVKM. The V and J ends lost 4 bases and 5 bases, in that order; junction bases with no gene match: 11. TCRdb re-processed the PCR reads through MiXCR. The sample contains more than 90,000 clones, over 9.5% of which appear only once. The chain combines TRBV28 with TRBJ2-5; 12 bases align to TRBD2. The TCR was taken from a female donor with papillary thyroid cancer or a benign thyroid nodule (not recorded which). Some clones in this sample may be carry-over from other donors' samples. The sequenced material came from blood. CDR3 in amino acids: CASSSLSSGRDRETQYF. CDR3 DNA: TGTGCCAGCAGTTCCCTATCTAGCGGGAGGGATCGGGAGACCCAGTACTTC.